The rows below give T cell receptor beta chains drawn from one sample of a study of regulatory T cells in long-lasting Graves disease. TCRdb passed the multiplex PCR reads through MiXCR, listing each CDR3 protein once. Found here are 350,000 to 450,000 distinct CDR3 sequences, 14% to 15% of them singletons; the top ten hold under 9%. The sample was also reused in another study, on T cells in Graves' hyperthyroidism and ophthalmopathy.

The material was peripheral blood mononuclear cells (PBMCs), obtained at new diagnosis, from a patient treated with antithyroid drugs. These receptors all come from a woman aged 40-49 years with Graves disease. CDR3s include the opening cysteine and the closing phenylalanine or tryptophan. A D gene is named only where the DNA matches it firmly. Rows give clone size only sometimes, using once, few, many, or a class for an expanded clone.

v_call: TRBV2; j_call: TRBJ1-5; d_call: .; clone_size: many; cdr3_nt: TGTGCCAGCAGTGGGTGGGGGGCACCAAGCAATCAGCCCCAGCATTTT; cdr3_aa: CASSGWGAPSNQPQHF
v_call: TRBV5-1; j_call: TRBJ2-3; d_call: .; clone_size: .; cdr3_nt: TGCGCCAGCTCCAACGGGGGCCTCAGCACAGATACGCAGTATTTT; cdr3_aa: CASSNGGLSTDTQYF
v_call: TRBV12-3/TRBV12-4; j_call: TRBJ2-5; d_call: .; clone_size: many; cdr3_nt: TGTGCCAGCAGCCCTGGAATGGCCCGCGAGACCCAGTACTTC; cdr3_aa: CASSPGMARETQYF
v_call: TRBV11-3; j_call: TRBJ2-3; d_call: .; clone_size: many; cdr3_nt: TGTGCCAGCAGCTTAGTCCGGTTGGAGTCCTCAGCGGGTACGCAGTATTTT; cdr3_aa: CASSLVRLESSAGTQYF
v_call: TRBV28; j_call: TRBJ2-7; d_call: TRBD1; clone_size: many; cdr3_nt: TGTGCCATAAGGTCCCCGGGACAGACCTACGAGCAGTACTTC; cdr3_aa: CAIRSPGQTYEQYF
v_call: TRBV12-3/TRBV12-4; j_call: TRBJ1-4; d_call: TRBD1; clone_size: few; cdr3_nt: TGTGCCAGCAGTTTATTTCGCAGGGGGCGACGTGAAAAACTGTTTTTT; cdr3_aa: CASSLFRRGRREKLFF
v_call: TRBV9; j_call: TRBJ2-2; d_call: TRBD2; clone_size: many; cdr3_nt: TGTGCCAGCAGCGATGGACTAGCGGGAGGGCCCGGGGAGCTGTTTTTT; cdr3_aa: CASSDGLAGGPGELFF
v_call: TRBV27; j_call: TRBJ2-5; d_call: TRBD2; clone_size: .; cdr3_nt: TGTGCCAGCAGCGTACTAGCGGGGGGGTTGGGTGTAGGGACCCAGTACTTC; cdr3_aa: CASSVLAGGLGVGTQYF
v_call: TRBV28; j_call: TRBJ2-1; d_call: .; clone_size: many; cdr3_nt: TGTGCCAGCAGTTTTGGGGGGAGACGAGAGCAGTTCTTC; cdr3_aa: CASSFGGRREQFF
v_call: TRBV4-1; j_call: TRBJ2-1; d_call: .; clone_size: .; cdr3_nt: TGCGCCAGCAGCCAACTCGGTGAGGACAATGAGCAGTTCTTC; cdr3_aa: CASSQLGEDNEQFF
v_call: TRBV19; j_call: TRBJ2-3; d_call: TRBD2; clone_size: many; cdr3_nt: TGTGCCAGTAGTAACCTAGCGGGAGGCGCAGATACGCAGTATTTT; cdr3_aa: CASSNLAGGADTQYF
v_call: TRBV11-2; j_call: TRBJ2-3; d_call: .; clone_size: many; cdr3_nt: TGTGCCAGTGCCCCCCGGGCGGGCCTCACAGATACGCAGTATTTT; cdr3_aa: CASAPRAGLTDTQYF
v_call: TRBV20-1; j_call: TRBJ2-5; d_call: TRBD2; clone_size: many; cdr3_nt: TGCAGTGCTAGGCCACTAGCGGAGGGATCCTGGGAGACCCAGTACTTC; cdr3_aa: CSARPLAEGSWETQYF
v_call: TRBV6-9; j_call: TRBJ1-1; d_call: TRBD1; clone_size: few; cdr3_nt: TGTGCCAGCAGTTACCTGGCAGGGACAGGCGAAAACACTGAAGCTTTCTTT; cdr3_aa: CASSYLAGTGENTEAFF
v_call: TRBV14; j_call: TRBJ1-2; d_call: TRBD1; clone_size: many; cdr3_nt: TGTGCCAGCAGCCAGGGGACAGGCCACTATGGCTACACCTTC; cdr3_aa: CASSQGTGHYGYTF
v_call: TRBV19; j_call: TRBJ1-5; d_call: TRBD1; clone_size: many; cdr3_nt: TGTGCCAGCAGCCCAGGGGGAGGCAATCAGCCCCAGCATTTT; cdr3_aa: CASSPGGGNQPQHF
v_call: TRBV9; j_call: TRBJ2-2; d_call: TRBD2; clone_size: .; cdr3_nt: TGTGCCAGCAGCCCGAGGACTAGCGGGAGCGCGAACACCGGGGAGCTGTTTTTT; cdr3_aa: CASSPRTSGSANTGELFF
v_call: TRBV28; j_call: TRBJ2-1; d_call: .; clone_size: many; cdr3_nt: TGTGCCAGCAGTTTAAGGACAGACGGTTACAATGAGCAGTTCTTC; cdr3_aa: CASSLRTDGYNEQFF
v_call: TRBV5-6; j_call: TRBJ2-1; d_call: TRBD2; clone_size: many; cdr3_nt: TGTGCCAGCACCGGAGCGGGAGGGCCTGCGTTCTTC; cdr3_aa: CASTGAGGPAFF
v_call: TRBV28; j_call: TRBJ2-7; d_call: .; clone_size: many; cdr3_nt: TGTGCCAGCATGTCCGGTGCAGGGCGGCACGAGCAGTACTTC; cdr3_aa: CASMSGAGRHEQYF
v_call: TRBV5-1; j_call: TRBJ2-1; d_call: .; clone_size: few; cdr3_nt: TGCGCCAGCAGCTCGGCCAACTACGAGCAGTTCTTC; cdr3_aa: CASSSANYEQFF
v_call: TRBV30; j_call: TRBJ1-1; d_call: .; clone_size: many; cdr3_nt: TGTGCCTGGAGTGTGTGGCTGGGCGGGACTGAAGCTTTCTTT; cdr3_aa: CAWSVWLGGTEAFF
v_call: TRBV3-1; j_call: TRBJ2-3; d_call: TRBD2; clone_size: many; cdr3_nt: TGTGCCAGCAGCCAAGAGGCTAGCGGGAGCAAAATAGATACGCAGTATTTT; cdr3_aa: CASSQEASGSKIDTQYF
v_call: TRBV20-1; j_call: TRBJ2-1; d_call: TRBD2; clone_size: .; cdr3_nt: TGCAGTGCTAGTGGACCCGTGGGACTAGCGGGTAATGAGCAGTTCTTC; cdr3_aa: CSASGPVGLAGNEQFF
v_call: TRBV11-3; j_call: TRBJ2-2; d_call: TRBD1; clone_size: few; cdr3_nt: TGTGCCAGCAGCTCCCGGATGGCAGGGGGCTTAACCGGGGAGCTGTTTTTT; cdr3_aa: CASSSRMAGGLTGELFF
v_call: TRBV10-2; j_call: TRBJ2-1; d_call: TRBD2; clone_size: many; cdr3_nt: TGCGCCAGCAGTGAGTCGAAAACTAGCGGATACAATGAGCAGTTCTTC; cdr3_aa: CASSESKTSGYNEQFF
v_call: TRBV5-5; j_call: TRBJ2-1; d_call: .; clone_size: .; cdr3_nt: TGTGCCAGCAGCTTGGTAGGGGACTCCTTGGGGAATGAGCAGTTCTTC; cdr3_aa: CASSLVGDSLGNEQFF
v_call: TRBV12-3/TRBV12-4; j_call: TRBJ2-7; d_call: .; clone_size: many; cdr3_nt: TGTGCCAGCAGTTTAGGGGACGGAAGAGCAAGCGAGCAGTACTTC; cdr3_aa: CASSLGDGRASEQYF
v_call: TRBV12-5; j_call: TRBJ2-2; d_call: .; clone_size: few; cdr3_nt: TGTGCTAGTGGTTTGGTATACTCCTCTAGCTCTACGAACACCGGGGAGCTGTTTTTT; cdr3_aa: CASGLVYSSSSTNTGELFF
v_call: TRBV12-3/TRBV12-4; j_call: TRBJ1-1; d_call: TRBD1; clone_size: many; cdr3_nt: TGTGCCAGCAGTGCCCCAGGGGGTGAAGCTTTCTTT; cdr3_aa: CASSAPGGEAFF
v_call: TRBV5-1; j_call: TRBJ2-2; d_call: TRBD1; clone_size: few; cdr3_nt: TGCGCCAGCAGCCCCGGATACAGGACAGGGGGGCTACCGAACACCGGGGAGCTGTTTTTT; cdr3_aa: CASSPGYRTGGLPNTGELFF
v_call: TRBV6-2/TRBV6-3; j_call: TRBJ2-7; d_call: .; clone_size: many; cdr3_nt: TGTGCCAGCAGTTACCAGAACTACGAGCAGTACTTC; cdr3_aa: CASSYQNYEQYF
v_call: TRBV12-3/TRBV12-4; j_call: TRBJ2-2; d_call: .; clone_size: many; cdr3_nt: TGTGCCAGCAGTTTAGGTGGGAGGATCACCGGGGAGCTGTTTTTT; cdr3_aa: CASSLGGRITGELFF
v_call: TRBV11-1; j_call: TRBJ2-1; d_call: .; clone_size: many; cdr3_nt: TGTGCCAGCAGCTTTAACCTTTACGGAACCAGCGTGCACAATGAGCAGTTCTTC; cdr3_aa: CASSFNLYGTSVHNEQFF
v_call: TRBV12-3/TRBV12-4; j_call: TRBJ1-4; d_call: .; clone_size: many; cdr3_nt: TGTGCCAGCAGTTTCTCGACTCGCGGAAAACTGTTTTTT; cdr3_aa: CASSFSTRGKLFF
v_call: TRBV25-1; j_call: TRBJ2-3; d_call: TRBD2; clone_size: many; cdr3_nt: TGTGCCAGCAGTGAATACTTTACTAGCGGGAGGGCGACAACGCAGTATTTT; cdr3_aa: CASSEYFTSGRATTQYF
v_call: TRBV12-3/TRBV12-4; j_call: TRBJ2-1; d_call: .; clone_size: many; cdr3_nt: TGTGCCAGCAGTTTGTTGGGTGGCGATGAGCAGTTCTTC; cdr3_aa: CASSLLGGDEQFF
v_call: TRBV19; j_call: TRBJ1-5; d_call: .; clone_size: .; cdr3_nt: TGTGCCAGTAGTATTGGCCCCCTCTATAGCAATCAGCCCCAGCATTTT; cdr3_aa: CASSIGPLYSNQPQHF
v_call: TRBV15; j_call: TRBJ1-4; d_call: .; clone_size: many; cdr3_nt: TGTGCCACCAGCAGAGTGATGGGGGGGACTAATGAAAAACTGTTTTTT; cdr3_aa: CATSRVMGGTNEKLFF
v_call: TRBV12-3/TRBV12-4; j_call: TRBJ1-2; d_call: .; clone_size: .; cdr3_nt: TGTGCCAGCAGTTTTCGGGGTCATGGCTACACCTTC; cdr3_aa: CASSFRGHGYTF
v_call: TRBV19; j_call: TRBJ2-7; d_call: .; clone_size: .; cdr3_nt: TGTGCCAGTAGTATCGGGACTTCCTACGAGCAGTACTTC; cdr3_aa: CASSIGTSYEQYF
v_call: TRBV2; j_call: TRBJ1-2; d_call: .; clone_size: .; cdr3_nt: TGTGCCAGCCTGGGGACCCGTAACTATGGCTACACCTTC; cdr3_aa: CASLGTRNYGYTF
v_call: TRBV24-1; j_call: TRBJ2-5; d_call: .; clone_size: .; cdr3_nt: TGTGCCACCAGCGCAGGGGGGGCCGAGACCCAGTACTTC; cdr3_aa: CATSAGGAETQYF
v_call: TRBV2; j_call: TRBJ1-6; d_call: TRBD1; clone_size: many; cdr3_nt: TGTGCCGGGGGGACAGAGCCATCACCCCTCCACTTT; cdr3_aa: CAGGTEPSPLHF
v_call: TRBV10-3; j_call: TRBJ2-2; d_call: .; clone_size: many; cdr3_nt: TGTGCCATCAGGGAAGCAGGGACTGCGGACACCGGGGAGCTGTTTTTT; cdr3_aa: CAIREAGTADTGELFF
v_call: TRBV5-6; j_call: TRBJ2-1; d_call: .; clone_size: few; cdr3_nt: TGTGCCAGCAGCTCGGGAGCAGGGAATGAGCAGTTCTTC; cdr3_aa: CASSSGAGNEQFF
v_call: TRBV19; j_call: TRBJ2-2; d_call: .; clone_size: many; cdr3_nt: TGTGCCAGGGATGGGCCTTCGAACGGGAGTTTGGTAGGCGGGGAGCTGTTTTTT; cdr3_aa: CARDGPSNGSLVGGELFF
v_call: TRBV2; j_call: TRBJ1-5; d_call: TRBD1; clone_size: .; cdr3_nt: TGTGCCAGCAGTCGGGACAGGGGGATTAACCAGCCCCAGCATTTT; cdr3_aa: CASSRDRGINQPQHF
v_call: TRBV28; j_call: TRBJ2-4; d_call: .; clone_size: many; cdr3_nt: TGTGCCACCGAGGGATCCAAAAACATTCAGTACTTC; cdr3_aa: CATEGSKNIQYF
v_call: TRBV6-2/TRBV6-3; j_call: TRBJ2-5; d_call: TRBD1; clone_size: many; cdr3_nt: TGTGCCAGCAGTTTCTCCGGGACAGGGGGCATGGAGACCCAGTACTTC; cdr3_aa: CASSFSGTGGMETQYF
v_call: TRBV11-2; j_call: TRBJ2-1; d_call: .; clone_size: many; cdr3_nt: TGTGCCAGCAGCTTAGTCCCCCGAGTGGGCTCCTACAATGAGCAGTTCTTC; cdr3_aa: CASSLVPRVGSYNEQFF
v_call: TRBV7-3; j_call: TRBJ2-5; d_call: .; clone_size: many; cdr3_nt: TGTGCCAGCAGCTTAAATCACCTCGTGAGGACCCAGTACTTC; cdr3_aa: CASSLNHLVRTQYF
v_call: TRBV19; j_call: TRBJ1-2; d_call: .; clone_size: .; cdr3_nt: TGTGCCAGTAGTATTCCAGGGGTAAGCTATGGCTACACCTTC; cdr3_aa: CASSIPGVSYGYTF
v_call: TRBV5-1; j_call: TRBJ2-2; d_call: TRBD1; clone_size: .; cdr3_nt: TGCGCCAGCAGCCCGGGACAGCCGAACACCGGGGAGCTGTTTTTT; cdr3_aa: CASSPGQPNTGELFF
v_call: TRBV7-2; j_call: TRBJ2-7; d_call: .; clone_size: many; cdr3_nt: TGTGCCAGCAGCTTAGGGCAGTTCTCCTACGAGCAGTACTTC; cdr3_aa: CASSLGQFSYEQYF
v_call: TRBV12-3/TRBV12-4; j_call: TRBJ2-1; d_call: TRBD2; clone_size: .; cdr3_nt: TGTGCCAGCAGTGAGCGGGAGGGCCTCAATGAGCAGTTCTTC; cdr3_aa: CASSEREGLNEQFF
v_call: TRBV5-6; j_call: TRBJ2-7; d_call: TRBD2; clone_size: few; cdr3_nt: TGTGCCAGCAGCTTCCCTGGAGTAGCGGGAGTCGATATAGGCTACGAGCAGTACTTC; cdr3_aa: CASSFPGVAGVDIGYEQYF